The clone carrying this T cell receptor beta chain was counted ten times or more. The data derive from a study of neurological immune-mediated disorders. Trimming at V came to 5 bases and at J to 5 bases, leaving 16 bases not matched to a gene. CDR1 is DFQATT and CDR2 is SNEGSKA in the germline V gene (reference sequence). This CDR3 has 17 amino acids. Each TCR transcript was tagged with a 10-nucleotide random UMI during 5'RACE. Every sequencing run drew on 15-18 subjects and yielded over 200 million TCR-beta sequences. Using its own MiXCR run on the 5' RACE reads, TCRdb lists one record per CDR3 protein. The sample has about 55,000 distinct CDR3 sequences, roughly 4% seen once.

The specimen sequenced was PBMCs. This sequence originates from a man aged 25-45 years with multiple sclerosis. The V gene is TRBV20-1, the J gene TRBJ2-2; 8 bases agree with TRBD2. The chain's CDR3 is CSAADRSQRENTGELFF. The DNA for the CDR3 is TGCAGTGCTGCAGACCGCAGTCAGCGGGAGAATACCGGGGAGCTGTTTTTT.